The 6 T cell receptor beta chains listed next were all sequenced from one sample in a study of cytomegalovirus exposure and HLA in healthy donors. PCR primers comprised 60 Vbeta and 13 Jbeta primers. Clones were sequenced by immunoSEQ multiplex PCR, and TCRdb holds only the in-frame ones, with some missing. The sample holds 150,000 to 200,000 clones, around 80% seen once. The sequencing input was PBMCs. These TCRs come from a woman in her fifties or sixties in good health and CMV-seronegative.

The rearrangement uses TRBV6-1 and TRBJ2-7; TRBD1 agrees at 7 bases. The germline V gene has CDR1 MNHNS and CDR2 SASEGT. The V gene end was trimmed by 4 bases and the J gene end by 3 bases; junction bases not matched to a gene: 0. The CDR3 length is 12 residues. CDR3 protein: CASSGDSYEQYF. CDR3 nucleotide sequence: TGTGCCAGCAGTGGGGACAGCTACGAGCAGTACTTC.

The CDR3 reads CASSSGQNTEAFF. CDR3 sequence (DNA): TGTGCCAGCAGCTCGGGACAGAACACTGAAGCTTTCTTT. The chain has TRBV7-6 and TRBJ1-1, with TRBD1 as a possible D gene (6 bases). Germline V gene lookup returns CDR1 SGHVS and CDR2 FNYEAQ. This CDR3 is built from 13 residues. Between the trimmed V and J ends, which lost 4 bases and 1 base, there was a span of 7 bases.

The V gene is TRBV6-5, the J gene TRBJ1-6; D is undetermined. The CDR3 contains 15 residues. With 6 bases removed from V and 10 bases from J, the gap between germline ends came to 19 bases. Germline CDR1 MNHEY, CDR2 SVGAGI. The CDR3: CASRRRNGDQSPLHF. CDR3 nucleotides: TGTGCCAGCAGACGGAGGAACGGGGATCAGTCACCCCTCCACTTT.

This chain joins TRBV6-5 and TRBJ1-1, with TRBD1 identical over 10 bases. The V gene end was trimmed by 6 bases and the J gene end by 0 bases; junction bases not matched to a gene: 4. CDR3 length equals 15 residues. Germline V gene data show CDR1 as MNHEY and CDR2 as SVGAGI. The chain's CDR3 is CASRRTGGMNTEAFF. CDR3 DNA: TGTGCCAGCAGGCGGACAGGGGGAATGAACACTGAAGCTTTCTTT.

The V call is TRBV6-5, the J call TRBJ1-2, with D maybe TRBD1 (5 bases). This CDR3 is built from 16 residues. The V and J ends lost 2 bases and 5 bases respectively, with 18 bases between them. Germline V gene sequence: CDR1 MNHEY, CDR2 SVGAGI. The CDR3 region has the DNA TGTGCCAGCAGTTACCTGGGGGGGACGTACCTTTATGGCTACACCTTC. As protein: CASSYLGGTYLYGYTF.

This chain joins TRBV18 and TRBJ1-4; TRBD1 aligns across 9 bases. The CDR3 totals 15 residues. CDR1 KGHSH and CDR2 LQKENI come from the germline V gene. After removal of 4 bases from V and 8 bases from J, the junction contained 8 bases not matched to a gene. This CDR3 reads CASSLGTGQGEKLFF. The CDR3 DNA sequence: TGTGCCAGCTCACTCGGGACAGGGCAAGGCGAAAAACTGTTTTTT.